This T cell receptor (beta chain) stems from a study of regulatory T cells in long-lasting Graves disease. The study, taken as a whole, reports: It was possible that the small sample size reduced accuracy.

Time point denoted: persistent/refractory GD, antithyroid drugs over 5 years with positive TRAb. The authors made the TCR library using RNA they extracted from PBMCs. This clonotype was observed many times. The target antigen is unknown. For TCR beta, libraries came from iRepertoire HTBI primers and Arm-PCR of CDR3 regions. TCRdb re-analysed the multiplex PCR reads in MiXCR, keeping a single row per CDR3 protein. The sample contains hundreds of thousands of distinct CDR3 sequences, roughly a fifth of which appear only once. The material sequenced was peripheral blood mononuclear cells (PBMCs), taken when the disease was refractory, from a patient treated with antithyroid drugs. This TCR derives from a female donor with Graves disease.

The CDR3 region is CASSPGGGLSETQYF. CDR3 DNA sequence: TGTGCCAGCAGCCCCGGCGGGGGCCTTTCTGAGACCCAGTACTTC. V and J are TRBV7-3 and TRBJ2-5, with D possibly TRBD2 on 7 matching bases. This CDR3 has 15 amino acids. Trimming shortened V by 5 bases and J by 5 bases, and 18 bases separated the two germline ends. Per germline, CDR1 SGHTA and CDR2 FQGTGA. The full variable domain, completed using reference TRBV7-3 and TRBJ2-5, is GAGVSQTPSNKVTEKGKYVELRCDPISGHTALYWYRQSLGQGPEFLIYFQGTGAADDSGLPNDRFFAVRPEGSVSTLKIQRTERGDSAVYLCASSPGGGLSETQYFGPGTRLLVL.